This TCR beta chain originates from a study of identical twins. Addition of a universal primer site occurred through template switching, and cDNA carried unique molecular identifiers. TCRdb fed the 5' RACE reads into MiXCR, producing one record per CDR3 protein. The table lists approximately 500,000 distinct CDR3 sequences, more than 20% of them singletons. These data also featured in a second study, about T cells expressing NK-cell markers.

This TCR derives from a woman aged 18-29 years in good health. What was sequenced was CD4+ T cells sorted from blood.

Here the CDR3 DNA reads TGTGCCAGCAGCCCTAGGTCCGGGAGGAGGAAAGATACGCAGTATTTT. Translating it yields CASSPRSGRRKDTQYF. The V gene is TRBV7-9, the J gene TRBJ2-3, with 7 positions matching TRBD2. Trimming cost V 5 bases and J 5 bases; bases outside gene matches: 13. Germline CDR1 and CDR2: SEHNR and FQNEAQ (reference sequence). CDR3 length equals 16 residues.